A selection of T cell receptor beta chains follows, all from one sample in a study of T cell responses to AZD1222 COVID-19 vaccine. Produced via immunoSEQ multiplex PCR; TCRdb's table is partial and in-frame only. The data contain roughly 80,000 clones, about 91% of them singletons. The sequences come from peripheral blood, collected on day 0 of AZD1222 vaccination. The receptors here all came from an adult in good health. The CDR3 runs from the conserved cysteine through the conserved F or W. Fields, in order: V gene, J gene, clone size, CDR3 length, D gene, CDR3 DNA, CDR3 protein. The D gene is left open where the match is weak. Only part of the rows carry a size: once, few, many, or a class if the clone is expanded.

TRBV7-6	TRBJ2-7	.	14	TRBD2	TGTGCCAGCAGCCTCGCAGCGGGAGGATACGAGCAGTACTTC	CASSLAAGGYEQYF
TRBV7-6	TRBJ1-5	.	14	.	TGTGCCAGCAGCTTAGCTGGAAGCAATCAGCCCCAGCATTTT	CASSLAGSNQPQHF
TRBV7-3	TRBJ1-1	.	12	.	TGTGCCAGCAGCTTAACTGGGCAGAAAGCTTTCTTT	CASSLTGQKAFF
TRBV29-1	TRBJ2-4	.	14	.	TGCAGCGTTACAGGGAGGGCAGCCAAAAACATTCAGTACTTC	CSVTGRAAKNIQYF
TRBV15	TRBJ2-1	.	14	TRBD1	TGTGCCACCAGTTACGGGACAGCATACAATGAGCAGTTCTTC	CATSYGTAYNEQFF
TRBV5-4	TRBJ2-1	.	15	.	TGTGCCAGCAGCGAGGGGACACACGTTTCTTATGAGCAGTTCTTC	CASSEGTHVSYEQFF
TRBV11-2	TRBJ2-7	.	15	.	TGTGCCACCTCTGACTCCCCCCTAGACTCCTACGAGCAGTACTTC	CATSDSPLDSYEQYF
TRBV19	TRBJ2-7	.	14	.	TGTGCCAGTAGTCAACCGATAGACAGTTCCGAGCAGTACTTC	CASSQPIDSSEQYF
TRBV5-1	TRBJ2-3	.	14	TRBD1	TGCGCCAGCAGCCGGGACAGGGGCACAGATACGCAGTATTTT	CASSRDRGTDTQYF
TRBV5-1	TRBJ2-7	.	14	TRBD1	TGCGCCAGCAGCCCCGGGACAGGGGGCTACGAGCAGTACTTC	CASSPGTGGYEQYF
TRBV14	TRBJ1-6	.	15	.	TGTGCCAGCAGCCAAGTAACAGGGTTTGATTCACCCCTCCACTTT	CASSQVTGFDSPLHF
TRBV10-2	TRBJ2-3	.	11	.	TGCGCCAGCAGGGAAGGACATACGCAGTATTTT	CASREGHTQYF
TRBV4-1	TRBJ2-6	.	18	TRBD1	TGCGCCAGCAGCCATAGGACAGGACCCGTCTCTGGGGCCAACGTCCTGACTTTC	CASSHRTGPVSGANVLTF
TRBV24-1	TRBJ2-1	once	11	.	TGTGCCACCAGTGATATCATTGAGCAGTTCTTC	CATSDIIEQFF
TRBV21-1	TRBJ2-1	few	16	.	TGTGCCAGCAGCCAAGGGAGGGAGGGCCTCGGCAATGAGCAGTTCTTC	CASSQGREGLGNEQFF
TRBV27	TRBJ2-6	.	14	.	TGTGCCAGCAGTTTAGTATCTGGGGCCAACGTCCTGACTTTC	CASSLVSGANVLTF
TRBV28	TRBJ2-4	.	14	.	TGTGCCAGCAGTTTGGGGGGGGCCCGAAACATTCAGTACTTC	CASSLGGARNIQYF
TRBV20-1	TRBJ1-1	.	13	.	TGCAGTGCTAGTTGGGCCAGGAACACTGAAGCTTTCTTT	CSASWARNTEAFF
TRBV3-1/TRBV3-2	TRBJ2-1	.	15	.	TGTGCCAGCAGCCGCCCCCGGACGTCCTACAATGAGCAGTTCTTC	CASSRPRTSYNEQFF
TRBV29-1	TRBJ1-1	.	13	.	TGCAGCGGGACCGAACATGAGAACACTGAAGCTTTCTTT	CSGTEHENTEAFF
TRBV7-9	TRBJ2-2	.	16	TRBD1	TGTGCCAGCAGCTTAGAGCAGGGGGCGCACACCGGGGAGCTGTTTTTT	CASSLEQGAHTGELFF
TRBV25-1	TRBJ2-5	.	14	.	TGTGCCAGCAGTGAAACCCGGTTCGGGGAGACCCAGTACTTC	CASSETRFGETQYF